Sequencing of this TCR beta chain was carried out in a study of blood T cell repertoires in COVID-19. Across the whole study: The origin of the acute and convalescent COVID-19 samples was the United States, Italy and Spain.

Authors' analysis steps: Amplified reference gene primers provided the basis for estimating nucleated cell counts. Here immunoSEQ multiplex PCR was the method, and the copy in TCRdb shows in-frame clones only, minus some. V and J calls and clone size are those listed in that table; D and trimming were worked out from the DNA. The top ten hold roughly 12% of the sample, which has about 230,000 clones, about nine tenths seen once. Trimming stripped 6 bases from V and 8 bases from J, with 20 bases between. This CDR3 is 15 amino acids long. From germline, CDR1 is SNHLY and CDR2 FYNNEI. Seattle-derived patients entered the study during active infection and were followed longitudinally.

This sequence originates from a man aged 45-60 years with COVID-19, enrolled during active disease. This chain connects TRBV2 to TRBJ2-1; D possibly corresponds to TRBD2 (5 bases). Source material: peripheral blood. DNA for the CDR3: TGTGCCAGCAGCGCGCTAGCTTACCCCACCCATGAGCAGTTCTTC. Its protein product is CASSALAYPTHEQFF.